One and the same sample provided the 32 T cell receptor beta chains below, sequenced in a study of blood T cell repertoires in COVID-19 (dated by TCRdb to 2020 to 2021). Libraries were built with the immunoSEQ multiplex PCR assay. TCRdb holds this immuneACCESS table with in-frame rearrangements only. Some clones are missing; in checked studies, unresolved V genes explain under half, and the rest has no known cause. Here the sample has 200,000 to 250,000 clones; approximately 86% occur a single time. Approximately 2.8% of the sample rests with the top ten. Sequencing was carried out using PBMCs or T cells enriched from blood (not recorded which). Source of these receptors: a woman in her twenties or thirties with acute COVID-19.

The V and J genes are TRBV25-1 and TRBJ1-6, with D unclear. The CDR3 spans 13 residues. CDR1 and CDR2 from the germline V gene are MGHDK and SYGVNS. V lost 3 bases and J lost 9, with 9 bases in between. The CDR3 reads CASSDRFGSPLHF. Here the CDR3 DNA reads TGTGCCAGCAGTGACAGGTTCGGTTCACCCCTCCACTTT.

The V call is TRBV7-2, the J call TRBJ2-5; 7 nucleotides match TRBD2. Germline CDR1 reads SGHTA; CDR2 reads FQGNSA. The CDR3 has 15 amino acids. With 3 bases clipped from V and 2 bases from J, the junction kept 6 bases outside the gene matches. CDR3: CASSLRSSGQETQYF. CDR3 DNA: TGTGCCAGCAGCTTGAGGAGTAGCGGGCAAGAGACCCAGTACTTC. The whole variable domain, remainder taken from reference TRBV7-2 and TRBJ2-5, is GAGVSQSPSNKVTEKGKDVELRCDPISGHTALYWYRQSLGQGLEFLIYFQGNSAPDKSGLPSDRFSAERTGGSVSTLTIQRTQQEDSAVYLCASSLRSSGQETQYFGPGTRLLVL.

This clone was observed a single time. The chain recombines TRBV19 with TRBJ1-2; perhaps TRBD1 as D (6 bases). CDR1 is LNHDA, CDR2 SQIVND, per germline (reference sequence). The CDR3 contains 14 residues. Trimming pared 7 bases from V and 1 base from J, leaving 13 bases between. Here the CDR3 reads CASIPGTSNYGYTF. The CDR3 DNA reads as TGTGCCAGTATCCCAGGGACAAGTAACTATGGCTACACCTTC.

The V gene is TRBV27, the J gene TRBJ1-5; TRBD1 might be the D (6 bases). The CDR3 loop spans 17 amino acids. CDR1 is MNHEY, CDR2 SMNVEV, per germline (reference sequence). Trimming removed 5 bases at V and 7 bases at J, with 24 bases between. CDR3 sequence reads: CASSPSFGGDVRQPQHF. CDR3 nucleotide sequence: TGTGCCAGCAGTCCCTCGTTTGGGGGCGATGTCCGCCAGCCCCAGCATTTT.

The CDR3 spells CASGQVLSGNTIYF. The CDR3 DNA sequence: TGTGCCAGCGGACAGGTCCTCTCTGGAAACACCATATATTTT. This chain joins TRBV7-9 and TRBJ1-3; TRBD1 agrees at 7 bases. The ends lost 8 bases at V and 0 bases at J; junction bases unmatched: 4. The germline V gene encodes CDR1 SEHNR and CDR2 FQNEAQ (reference sequence). The CDR3 runs 14 residues.

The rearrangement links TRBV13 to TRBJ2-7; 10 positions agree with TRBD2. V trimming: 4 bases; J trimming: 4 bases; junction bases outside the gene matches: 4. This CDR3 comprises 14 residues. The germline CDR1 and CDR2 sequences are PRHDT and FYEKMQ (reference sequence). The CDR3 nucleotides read TGTGCCAGCAGCTACGGACTAGCGGTATACGAGCAGTACTTC. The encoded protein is CASSYGLAVYEQYF.

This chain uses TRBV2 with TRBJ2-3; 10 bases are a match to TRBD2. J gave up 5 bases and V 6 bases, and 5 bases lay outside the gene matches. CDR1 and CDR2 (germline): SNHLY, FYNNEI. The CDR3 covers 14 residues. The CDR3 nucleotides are TGTGCCAGCAGGAGAGCGGGGGGGGAAGATACGCAGTATTTT. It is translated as CASRRAGGEDTQYF.

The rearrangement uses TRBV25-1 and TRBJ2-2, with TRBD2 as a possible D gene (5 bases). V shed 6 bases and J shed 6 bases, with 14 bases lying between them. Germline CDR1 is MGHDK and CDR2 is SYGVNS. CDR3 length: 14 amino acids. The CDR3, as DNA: TGTGCCAGCAGAACGGACTTAGAATCCGGGGAGCTGTTTTTT. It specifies CASRTDLESGELFF.

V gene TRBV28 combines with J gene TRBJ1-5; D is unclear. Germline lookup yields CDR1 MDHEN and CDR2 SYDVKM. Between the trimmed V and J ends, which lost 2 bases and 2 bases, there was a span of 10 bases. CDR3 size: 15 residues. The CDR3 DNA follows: TGTGCCAGCAGTTTAGGGAGCCAGGGCAATCAGCCCCAGCATTTT. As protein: CASSLGSQGNQPQHF.

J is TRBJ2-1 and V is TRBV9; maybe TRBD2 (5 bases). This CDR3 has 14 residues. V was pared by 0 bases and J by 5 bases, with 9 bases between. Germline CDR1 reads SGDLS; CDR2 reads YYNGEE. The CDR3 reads CASSVVARDNEQFF. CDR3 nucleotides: TGTGCCAGCAGCGTAGTGGCGAGGGACAATGAGCAGTTCTTC.

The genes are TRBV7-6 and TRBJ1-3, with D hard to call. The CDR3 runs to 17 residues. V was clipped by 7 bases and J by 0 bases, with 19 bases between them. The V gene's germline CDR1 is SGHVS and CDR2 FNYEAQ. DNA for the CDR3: TGTGCCAGCACCCAAGAAGAGGGCCTCTTCTCTGGAAACACCATATATTTT. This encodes CASTQEEGLFSGNTIYF.

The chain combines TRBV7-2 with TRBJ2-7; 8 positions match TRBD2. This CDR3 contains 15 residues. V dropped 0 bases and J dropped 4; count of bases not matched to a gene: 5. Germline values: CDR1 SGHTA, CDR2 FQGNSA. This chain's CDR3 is CASSLASGEVYEQYF. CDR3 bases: TGTGCCAGCAGCTTAGCTAGCGGGGAGGTATACGAGCAGTACTTC.

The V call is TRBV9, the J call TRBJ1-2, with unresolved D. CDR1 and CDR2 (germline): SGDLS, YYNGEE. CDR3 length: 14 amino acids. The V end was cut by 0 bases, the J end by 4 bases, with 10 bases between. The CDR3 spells CASSVGGSLYGYTF. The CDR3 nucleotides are TGTGCCAGCAGCGTAGGAGGGTCCCTCTATGGCTACACCTTC.

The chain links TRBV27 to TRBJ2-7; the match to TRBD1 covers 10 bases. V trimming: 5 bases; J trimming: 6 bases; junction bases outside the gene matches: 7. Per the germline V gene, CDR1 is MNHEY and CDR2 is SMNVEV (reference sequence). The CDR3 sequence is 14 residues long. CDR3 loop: CASSIDRGPFEQYF. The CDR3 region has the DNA TGTGCCAGCAGTATCGACAGGGGGCCTTTCGAGCAGTACTTC.

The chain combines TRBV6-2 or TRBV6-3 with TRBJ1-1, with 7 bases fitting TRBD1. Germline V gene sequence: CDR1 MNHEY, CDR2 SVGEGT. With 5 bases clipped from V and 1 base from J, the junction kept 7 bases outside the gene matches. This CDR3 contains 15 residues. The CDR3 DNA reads TGTGCCAGCAGTGCCCCCTGGACAGGGAACACTGAAGCTTTCTTT. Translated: CASSAPWTGNTEAFF.

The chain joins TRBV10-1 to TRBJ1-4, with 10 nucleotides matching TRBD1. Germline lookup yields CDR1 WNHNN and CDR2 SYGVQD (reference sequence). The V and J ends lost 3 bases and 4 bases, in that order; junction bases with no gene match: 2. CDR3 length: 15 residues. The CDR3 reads CASSEGTGDNEKLFF. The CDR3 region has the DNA TGCGCCAGCAGTGAAGGGACAGGGGATAATGAAAAACTGTTTTTT.

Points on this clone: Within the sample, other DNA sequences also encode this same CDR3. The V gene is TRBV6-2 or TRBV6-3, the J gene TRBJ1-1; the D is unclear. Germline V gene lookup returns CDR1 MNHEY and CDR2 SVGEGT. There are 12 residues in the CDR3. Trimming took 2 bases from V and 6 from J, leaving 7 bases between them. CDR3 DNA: TGTGCCAGCAGTTACCCCTCCCCTGAAGCTTTCTTT. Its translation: CASSYPSPEAFF.

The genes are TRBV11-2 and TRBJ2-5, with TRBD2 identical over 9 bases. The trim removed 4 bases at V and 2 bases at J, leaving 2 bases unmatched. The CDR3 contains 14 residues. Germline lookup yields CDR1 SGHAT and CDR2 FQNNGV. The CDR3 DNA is TGTGCCAGCAGCTATAGCGGGGGTCAAGAGACCCAGTACTTC. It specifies CASSYSGGQETQYF.

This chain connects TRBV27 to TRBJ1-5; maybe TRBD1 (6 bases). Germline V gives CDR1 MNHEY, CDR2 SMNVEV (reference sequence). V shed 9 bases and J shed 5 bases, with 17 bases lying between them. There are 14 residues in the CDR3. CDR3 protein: CASGTGTPHQPQHF. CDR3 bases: TGTGCCAGTGGGACCGGGACACCTCATCAGCCCCAGCATTTT.

The chain's CDR3 is CATSRTYVDQPQHF. The CDR3 DNA sequence: TGTGCCACCAGCAGAACCTACGTCGATCAGCCCCAGCATTTT. This chain connects TRBV15 to TRBJ1-5; unclear D gene. V lost 2 bases to trimming and J lost 5 bases, with 10 bases between them. The germline V gene encodes CDR1 LNHNV and CDR2 YYDKDF (reference sequence). This CDR3 has 14 amino acids.

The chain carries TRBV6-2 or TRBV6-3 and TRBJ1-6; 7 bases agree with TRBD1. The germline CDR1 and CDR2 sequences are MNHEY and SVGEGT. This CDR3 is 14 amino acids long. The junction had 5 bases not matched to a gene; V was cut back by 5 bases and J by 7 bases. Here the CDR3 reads CASSRGQPNSPLHF. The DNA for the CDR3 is TGTGCCAGCAGTAGGGGACAGCCGAATTCACCCCTCCACTTT.

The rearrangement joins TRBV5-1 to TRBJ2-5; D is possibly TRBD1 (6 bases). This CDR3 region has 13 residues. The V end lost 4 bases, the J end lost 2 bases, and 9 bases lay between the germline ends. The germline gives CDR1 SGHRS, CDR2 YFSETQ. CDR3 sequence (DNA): TGCGCCAGCAGCCAGGACAGACAAGAGACCCAGTACTTC. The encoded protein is CASSQDRQETQYF. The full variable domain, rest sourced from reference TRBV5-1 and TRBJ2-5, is KAGVTQTPRYLIKTRGQQVTLSCSPISGHRSVSWYQQTPGQGLQFLFEYFSETQRNKGNFPGRFSGRQFSNSRSEMNVSTLELGDSALYLCASSQDRQETQYFGPGTRLLVL.

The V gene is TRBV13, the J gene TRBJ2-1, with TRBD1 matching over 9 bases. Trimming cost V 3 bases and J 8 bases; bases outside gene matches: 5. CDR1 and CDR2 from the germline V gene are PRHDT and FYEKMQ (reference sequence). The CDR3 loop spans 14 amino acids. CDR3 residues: CASSFWTGVDEQFF. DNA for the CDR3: TGTGCCAGCAGCTTCTGGACAGGGGTAGATGAGCAGTTCTTC. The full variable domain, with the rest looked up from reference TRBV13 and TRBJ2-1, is AAGVIQSPRHLIKEKRETATLKCYPIPRHDTVYWYQQGPGQDPQFLISFYEKMQSDKGSIPDRFSAQQFSDYHSELNMSSLELGDSALYFCASSFWTGVDEQFFGPGTRLTVL.

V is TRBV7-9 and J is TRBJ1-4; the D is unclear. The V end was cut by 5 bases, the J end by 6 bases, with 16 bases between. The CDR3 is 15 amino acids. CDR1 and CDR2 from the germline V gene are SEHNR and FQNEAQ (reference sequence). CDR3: CASSPFRAGDEKLFF. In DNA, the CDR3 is TGTGCCAGCAGCCCATTCCGGGCCGGGGATGAAAAACTGTTTTTT.

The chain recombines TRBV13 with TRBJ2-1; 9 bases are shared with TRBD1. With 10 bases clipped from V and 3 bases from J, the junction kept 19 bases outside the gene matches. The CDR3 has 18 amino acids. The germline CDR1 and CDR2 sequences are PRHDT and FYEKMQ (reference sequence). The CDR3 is CATLGGAGTGNDYNEQFF. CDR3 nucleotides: TGTGCCACGCTGGGGGGGGCCGGGACAGGGAACGACTACAATGAGCAGTTCTTC.

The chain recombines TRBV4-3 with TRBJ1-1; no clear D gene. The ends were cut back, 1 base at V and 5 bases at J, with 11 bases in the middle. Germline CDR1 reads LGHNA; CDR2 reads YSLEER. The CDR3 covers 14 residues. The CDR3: CASSQGAGRTEAFF. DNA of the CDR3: TGCGCCAGCAGCCAAGGGGCGGGAAGGACTGAAGCTTTCTTT.

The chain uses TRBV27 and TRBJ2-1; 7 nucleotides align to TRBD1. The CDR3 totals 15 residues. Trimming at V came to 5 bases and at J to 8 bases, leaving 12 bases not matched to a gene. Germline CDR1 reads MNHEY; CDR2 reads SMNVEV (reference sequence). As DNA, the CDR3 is TGTGCCAGCAGTCTGACAGGGTTCGAGCTTGATGAGCAGTTCTTC. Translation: CASSLTGFELDEQFF.

CDR3 nucleotides: TGTGCCAGCAGTTTGGGGGCCCTAAATGGCTACACCTTC. Translating it yields CASSLGALNGYTF. This sequence joins TRBV12-3 or TRBV12-4 and TRBJ1-2; tentatively, D is TRBD1 (6 bases). The CDR3 runs 13 residues. V was trimmed by 3 bases and J by 6 bases, leaving 11 bases between them.

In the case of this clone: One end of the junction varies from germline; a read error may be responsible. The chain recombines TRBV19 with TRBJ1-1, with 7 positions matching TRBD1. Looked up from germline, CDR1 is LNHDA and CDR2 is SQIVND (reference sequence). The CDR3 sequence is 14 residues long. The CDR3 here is CASSISARGQEGFF. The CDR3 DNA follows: TGTGCCAGTAGTATTAGCGCCCGCGGACAGGAAGGTTTCTTT.

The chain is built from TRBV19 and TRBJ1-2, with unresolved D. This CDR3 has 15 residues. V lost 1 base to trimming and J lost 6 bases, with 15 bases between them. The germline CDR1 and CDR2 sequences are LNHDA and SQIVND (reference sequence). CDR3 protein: CASSIVNPPRNGYTF. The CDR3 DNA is TGTGCCAGTAGTATAGTGAACCCCCCGAGGAATGGCTACACCTTC.

This CDR3 reads CASSLNEGDTIYF. CDR3 bases: TGTGCCAGCAGTCTAAACGAGGGTGACACCATATATTTT. The rearrangement links TRBV6-5 to TRBJ1-3, with no clear D. The V end was cut by 5 bases, the J end by 8 bases, with 13 bases between. This CDR3 contains 13 residues. The germline CDR1 and CDR2 sequences are MNHEY and SVGAGI.

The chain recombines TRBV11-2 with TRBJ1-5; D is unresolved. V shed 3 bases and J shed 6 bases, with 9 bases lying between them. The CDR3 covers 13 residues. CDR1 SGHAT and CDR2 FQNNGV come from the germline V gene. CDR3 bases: TGTGCCAGCAGCTTCACAGATAGTCAGCCCCAGCATTTT. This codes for CASSFTDSQPQHF. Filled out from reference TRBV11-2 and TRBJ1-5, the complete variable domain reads EAGVAQSPRYKIIEKRQSVAFWCNPISGHATLYWYQQILGQGPKLLIQFQNNGVVDDSQLPKDRFSAERLKGVDSTLKIQPAKLEDSAVYLCASSFTDSQPQHFGDGTRLSIL.